What follows describes a single TCR beta chain. Each CDR3 protein gets one entry after TCRdb re-called the RACE reads with MiXCR. The sample records approximately 370,000 distinct CDR3 sequences, about 5% being singletons. The sample originates from a study of human T cells and chemical hapten exposure. Sample time point: pre-sensitization, week 0. Described treatment: therapeutic diphenylcyclopropenone sensitization with weekly scalp DPC. Germline V CDR1 and CDR2: DFQATT, SNEGSKA (reference sequence). The CDR3 is 16 amino acids. V was trimmed by 1 base and J by 5 bases, leaving 20 bases between them. The TCR sequence derives from a woman aged 18-30 years with alopecia areata. Some clones in this sample may be carry-over from other donors' samples. The gene calls are TRBV20-1 and TRBJ2-5, with a weak D call TRBD2 (6 bases). The sample here was whole blood, taken in connection with sensitization to the hapten diphenylcyclopropenone (DPC). The CDR3 is CSARGGGETTMETQYF. CDR3 bases: TGCAGTGCTAGAGGGGGCGGGGAAACTACCATGGAGACCCAGTACTTC.